This passage covers 13 T cell receptor beta chains from one sample sequenced in a study of siplizumab effects on memory and regulatory T cells. Profiled with immunoSEQ multiplex PCR; TCRdb holds only in-frame clones, not every one. The sample consists of roughly 93,000 clones, roughly 94% of them appearing once. Sequenced sample: non-Treg CD4+ T cells sorted from blood. The receptors stem from a human donor in good health.

The chain couples TRBV5-1 to TRBJ2-3; 9 bases fit TRBD2. With 4 bases clipped from V and 3 bases from J, the junction kept 9 bases outside the gene matches. This CDR3 has 16 amino acids. CDR1 is SGHRS and CDR2 is YFSETQ in the germline V gene. The CDR3 sequence: CASSQGGSGSTDTQYF. CDR3 nucleotide sequence: TGCGCCAGCAGCCAGGGAGGTAGCGGGAGTACAGATACGCAGTATTTT.

The V gene is TRBV6-4, the J gene TRBJ2-7, with no clear D. CDR1 MRHNA and CDR2 SNTAGT come from the germline V gene. Trimming removed 5 bases at V and 4 bases at J, with 9 bases between. This CDR3 is built from 12 residues. The CDR3 reads CASSYVGYEQYF. The CDR3 DNA is TGTGCCAGCAGTTATGTGGGGTACGAGCAGTACTTC.

The chain joins TRBV4-1 to TRBJ2-7; D is uncertain. Trimming cost V 3 bases and J 4 bases, with 16 bases left between them. The CDR3 runs to 15 residues. Germline CDR1 and CDR2: MGHRA and YSYEKL. CDR3 residues: CASSHTTMMGYEQYF. CDR3 nucleotides: TGCGCCAGCAGCCATACGACAATGATGGGGTACGAGCAGTACTTC.

This clone was seen a few times. This chain joins TRBV19 and TRBJ1-5, with D possibly matching TRBD1 (5 bases). V was shortened by 7 bases and J by 5 bases, with 15 bases between the two germline ends. This CDR3 spans 14 amino acids. CDR1 is LNHDA and CDR2 is SQIVND in the germline V gene (reference sequence). The CDR3 is CASTLTVSYQPQHF. The DNA of the CDR3 is TGTGCCAGTACTTTGACAGTTTCCTATCAGCCCCAGCATTTT. The full variable domain, completed using reference TRBV19 and TRBJ1-5, is DGGITQSPKYLFRKEGQNVTLSCEQNLNHDAMYWYRQDPGQGLRLIYYSQIVNDFQKGDIAEGYSVSREKKESFPLTVTSAQKNPTAFYLCASTLTVSYQPQHFGDGTRLSIL.

The chain links TRBV11-2 to TRBJ2-1; 8 bases match TRBD2. The V gene's germline CDR1 is SGHAT and CDR2 FQNNGV. CDR3 length: 16 residues. V lost 5 bases and J lost 6; bases outside the gene matches: 12. The CDR3 protein is CASSRREGRSGNEQFF. The CDR3 DNA is TGTGCCAGCAGCCGACGGGAGGGGCGTTCAGGCAATGAGCAGTTCTTC.

The chain joins TRBV7-8 to TRBJ2-7; the match to TRBD2 covers 9 bases. Unmatched junction bases numbered 5, after V lost 6 bases and J lost 2 bases. Germline CDR1 SGHVS, CDR2 FQNEAQ. This CDR3 region has 14 residues. This chain's CDR3 is CASRVSGRTYEQYF. Written as DNA, the CDR3 is TGTGCCAGCAGGGTTAGCGGGAGAACCTACGAGCAGTACTTC.

The chain joins TRBV11-2 to TRBJ2-1, with D possibly being TRBD2 (5 bases). The germline V and J ends were trimmed by 1 base and 7 bases, with 11 bases remaining between them. The CDR3 has 14 residues. Germline V CDR1 and CDR2: SGHAT, FQNNGV. Written as DNA, the CDR3 is TGTGCCAGCAGCTTAGTGGCTAGCAGGAATGAGCAGTTCTTC. It specifies CASSLVASRNEQFF.

The chain joins TRBV28 to TRBJ2-2, with 7 bases lining up with TRBD1. The CDR3 consists of 15 residues. Germline trimming cut 5 bases from V and 3 bases from J; bases unmatched to any gene: 6. The germline V gene encodes CDR1 MDHEN and CDR2 SYDVKM. CDR3 nucleotides: TGTGCCAGCAGTCCACCGGGACAGTACACCGGGGAGCTGTTTTTT. Translating gives CASSPPGQYTGELFF. The full variable domain, in which reference TRBV28 and TRBJ2-2 provide the parts outside the CDR3, is DVKVTQSSRYLVKRTGEKVFLECVQDMDHENMFWYRQDPGLGLRLIYFSYDVKMKEKGDIPEGYSVSREKKERFSLILESASTNQTSMYLCASSPPGQYTGELFFGEGSRLTVL.

The chain links TRBV7-9 to TRBJ1-1, with 9 bases identical to TRBD1. CDR3 length equals 17 residues. From germline, CDR1 is SEHNR and CDR2 FQNEAQ (reference sequence). V lost 3 bases to trimming and J lost 8 bases; unmatched junction nucleotides: 16. The CDR3 nucleotides are TGTGCCAGCAGCTTGGACGGACAGGGGACGCTTTCAGGCGAAGCTTTCTTT. Amino acids: CASSLDGQGTLSGEAFF.

V and J are TRBV28 and TRBJ2-1; no firm D call. The V and J ends lost 7 bases and 3 bases respectively, with 10 bases between them. This CDR3 has 13 residues. Looked up from germline, CDR1 is MDHEN and CDR2 is SYDVKM. This CDR3 is CASTGPLYNEQFF. The CDR3 nucleotides read TGTGCCAGCACAGGACCCCTCTACAATGAGCAGTTCTTC.

The J gene is TRBJ2-1, the V gene TRBV6-5; TRBD1 aligns across 7 bases. The V gene's germline CDR1 is MNHEY and CDR2 SVGAGI. The V segment lost 6 bases and the J segment 12 bases; nucleotides outside the gene matches: 11. The CDR3 length is 13 residues. The CDR3: CASSLTGYMGQFF. As DNA, the CDR3 is TGTGCCAGCAGCTTGACAGGGTATATGGGGCAGTTCTTC.

The chain uses TRBV4-1 and TRBJ2-1; the D gene is possibly TRBD1 (6 bases). This CDR3 is built from 15 residues. Trimming removed 7 bases from V and 7 bases from J, with 20 bases in between. Germline lookup yields CDR1 MGHRA and CDR2 YSYEKL. CDR3 bases: TGCGCCAGCACTCAGGTAACAGGGTGGATGAATGAGCAGTTCTTC. This encodes CASTQVTGWMNEQFF.

This rearrangement joins TRBV7-2 to TRBJ1-4; TRBD1 matches at 7 bases. CDR1 and CDR2 (germline): SGHTA, FQGNSA. Trimming removed 2 bases from V and 5 bases from J; junction bases left unmatched: 5. The CDR3 covers 15 residues. CDR3: CASSLRTGRNEKLFF. CDR3 coding DNA: TGTGCCAGCAGCTTAAGGACAGGTCGGAATGAAAAACTGTTTTTT.